This paragraph covers one TCR beta chain sequence. No antigen is known for it. Per-base quality was not reported, and no clone a single base away is much larger than it. Each donor gave one peripheral blood draw, averaging approximately 120 mL, which was collected into heparinised tubes. Naive, central memory, regulatory and stem cell-like memory CD4+ T cells were sorted on a BD FACSAria II using a panel including CD45RO, CCR7, CD25, CD127, CD95 and CD27. A purity above 95% was achieved for all sorted populations. PBMCs were separated immediately by Lymphoprep density gradient centrifugation and were stained directly, without being cultured. So that batch effects would be minimized, each experiment stained and sorted samples in pairs, pairing one healthy donor with one patient. The High Capacity cDNA Reverse Transcription Kit was used to reverse transcribe all of the isolated RNA, meaning that expressed TCRB transcripts were what got sequenced. Deep immunoSEQ sequencing was applied to naive, central memory and regulatory T cell samples, giving an average of about 3.57 million total reads per sample. Sorted cells were lysed in RLT buffer and RNA was extracted with DNase-treated RNeasy Micro or Mini kits, depending on cell number. Each cell subset was processed separately to prevent cross-contamination, with patient and healthy donor samples processed together. Using the immunoSEQ multiplex PCR, TCRB sequences were amplified from cDNA into 87-bp fragments spanning the CDR3 region. The amplicons were sequenced using the Illumina HiSeq platform. On the study's bioinformatics: Synthetic template baselines were used to correct PCR bias computationally, reads within Hamming distance 2 were collapsed, and singletons that could not be merged were discarded. Reads were aligned against IMGT so that V, D and J genes, CDR3 length and insertions or deletions at six rearrangement sites could be assigned. Within each subset, clonotype counts were normalized to sorted cell number, and only after that were true diversity and Gini coefficients computed with the tcR R package. The overlap coefficient, calculated on TCRB nucleotide sequences, was used to quantify repertoire sharing. The table was pulled from immuneACCESS by TCRdb, which kept in-frame rearrangements only. Such tables lose some clones; where checked, under half of the loss comes from unresolved V genes, and the rest has no known cause. D and trimming come from the DNA, and the V and J calls and clone size come from that table. In all, the sample holds about 340,000 clones, and roughly 9% of those were seen once. The ten largest make up roughly 0.99% of the sample.

The sample comes from a study of beta chain features in type 1 diabetes (dated by TCRdb to the late 2010s). Some background on the complete study: Mean age, gender distribution, total cell number and subset yield did not differ between patients and healthy donors. Regulatory and stem cell-like memory subsets were obtained from only 8 patients and about 8 healthy donors, while naive and central memory subsets were obtained from all 28 donors. A total of roughly 100 million sorted cells were examined across all samples, and a strong correlation was observed between cell number per subset and RNA yield. In the study, recently diagnosed type 1 diabetes patients and matched healthy donors were compared on the TCRB repertoires of their sorted circulating CD4+ T cell subsets. Overall study results and their limits: Because cDNA was sequenced instead of genomic DNA, highly expressing activated cells could be over-represented, though the groups showed no difference in activation or CD3 levels. Naive, central memory and regulatory TCRB repertoires appeared to be more similar among patients than among healthy donors. Because small numbers of individuals were included in the HLA sub-analyses, any influence of HLA type on TCRB rearrangement was left unresolved. At VDJ recombination sites, type 1 diabetes patients had fewer insertions and more deleted nucleotides, which implies abnormalities in thymic rearrangement. PCR might favor shorter templates, but patient and control samples were amplified and corrected together, so any skew would affect both groups equally. Type 1 diabetes patients showed a moderate but significant shortening of TCRB CDR3 length in all four CD4+ subsets.

Via the germline V gene, CDR1 is SGHAT and CDR2 FQNNGV. Its CDR3 holds 12 amino acids, cysteine through phenylalanine. The entry retains the CDR3 DNA only, 36 bases that are in frame from base 1. Trimming costs V 5 bases and J 6 bases, and their ends lie 10 bases apart. The sequencing sample was made of central memory CD4+ T cells from blood. This clonotype was obtained from a man aged 30 to 39 with type 1 diabetes. This receptor chain uses TRBV11-2 and TRBJ1-1; no D gene can be assigned with confidence. The DNA sequence is TGTGCCAGCAGCCCGTTCGACGCTGAAGCTTTCTTT. The translation is CASSPFDAEAFF.